This entry lists 32 T cell receptor beta chains sequenced from one sample in a study of shared clonotypes between healthy human individuals. TCRdb's table, derived via immunoSEQ multiplex PCR, lists solely in-frame clones and lacks some. The data show millions of clones, just over 90% seen once. Sequencing was done on a sample of naive CD4+ T cells sorted from blood. Subset meaning: CD45RA+ positively selected. The receptors were sampled from a man aged 18 to 29 in good health.

The chain uses TRBV6-5 and TRBJ2-7; a possible D gene is TRBD2 (6 bases). Trimming removed 0 bases at V and 3 bases at J, with 12 bases between. The CDR3 contains 15 residues. Per the germline V gene, CDR1 is MNHEY and CDR2 is SVGAGI. The CDR3 protein is CASSYSEGLFYEQYF. The DNA for the CDR3 is TGTGCCAGCAGTTACTCGGAGGGGCTCTTCTACGAGCAGTACTTC.

This clone has only one observation. This chain links TRBV4-2 with TRBJ1-1; 10 bases line up with TRBD1. The ends lost 0 bases at V and 5 bases at J; junction bases unmatched: 9. Germline loops: CDR1 LGHNA, CDR2 YNFKEQ. CDR3 length: 17 residues. CDR3 coding DNA: TGTGCCAGCAGCCAAGACTTACTCGGGACAGGGGAGACTGAAGCTTTCTTT. Encoded protein: CASSQDLLGTGETEAFF.

This rearrangement joins TRBV6-5 to TRBJ2-7; 10 positions agree with TRBD2. This CDR3 is 16 amino acids long. The V and J ends lost 4 bases and 4 bases, in that order; junction bases with no gene match: 10. Germline lookup yields CDR1 MNHEY and CDR2 SVGAGI. The chain's CDR3 is CASSSFLAGDRYEQYF. CDR3 nucleotides: TGTGCCAGCAGTTCCTTCCTAGCGGGAGATCGGTACGAGCAGTACTTC.

The rearrangement joins TRBV5-4 to TRBJ2-7; 7 bases align to TRBD1. V lost 6 bases to trimming and J lost 7 bases; unmatched junction nucleotides: 13. Per the germline V gene, CDR1 is SGHNT and CDR2 is YYREEE (reference sequence). CDR3 length equals 14 residues. The CDR3 sequence is CASTKGTALEEQYF. CDR3 in DNA: TGTGCCAGCACCAAAGGGACAGCCCTGGAAGAGCAGTACTTC.

The chain joins TRBV19 to TRBJ1-3, with unresolved D. The CDR3 is 14 amino acids. The germline CDR1 and CDR2 sequences are LNHDA and SQIVND (reference sequence). Trimming stripped 3 bases from V and 0 bases from J, with 6 bases between. The CDR3 DNA follows: TGTGCCAGTAGTATCCAGGACTCTGGAAACACCATATATTTT. It codes for CASSIQDSGNTIYF.

The gene calls are TRBV7-6 and TRBJ2-2; D remains ambiguous. The CDR3 loop spans 14 amino acids. Deletions cut 4 bases from V and 5 bases from J, with 11 bases between. The germline V gene has CDR1 SGHVS and CDR2 FNYEAQ. The CDR3 DNA is TGTGCCAGCAGCTCTCTTGGTGAGACCGGGGAGCTGTTTTTT. This codes for CASSSLGETGELFF.

V gene TRBV5-4 combines with J gene TRBJ2-7; unclear D gene. Germline CDR1 and CDR2: SGHNT and YYREEE (reference sequence). Trimming took off 6 bases at V and 7 bases at J, with 20 bases between the two ends. CDR3 length: 14 amino acids. CDR3 sequence: CASNNGPEIGEQYF. CDR3 sequence (DNA): TGTGCCAGCAACAACGGACCTGAAATCGGGGAGCAGTACTTC. Supplemented by reference TRBV5-4 and TRBJ2-7, the full variable domain reads ETGVTQSPTHLIKTRGQQVTLRCSSQSGHNTVSWYQQALGQGPQFIFQYYREEENGRGNFPPRFSGLQFPNYSSELNVNALELDDSALYLCASNNGPEIGEQYFGPGTRLTVT.

This clone showed up just a few times. The CDR3, as DNA: TGTGCCAGCAGCTTCCCGGATCAGCCCCAGCATTTT. Its translation is CASSFPDQPQHF. J is TRBJ1-5 and V is TRBV5-6; unclear D gene. V gave up 2 bases and J gave up 5 bases, with 5 bases separating them. CDR3 length equals 12 residues. CDR1 is SGHDT and CDR2 is YYEEEE in the germline V gene.

This chain connects TRBV28 to TRBJ2-3; no definite D call. Germline V CDR1 and CDR2: MDHEN, SYDVKM. The CDR3 covers 16 residues. The ends were cut back, 4 bases at V and 4 bases at J, with 18 bases in the middle. The CDR3 reads CASSYPGLKASDTQYF. CDR3 sequence (DNA): TGTGCCAGCAGTTACCCGGGCCTGAAGGCGTCAGATACGCAGTATTTT.

This clone has just a few counts. The CDR3 DNA sequence: TGTGCCAGCAGCCTCGTTGCAGGGCGAGGAGCTTTCTTT. Its protein product is CASSLVAGRGAFF. The rearrangement links TRBV6-5 to TRBJ1-1; tentatively, D is TRBD1 (5 bases). The CDR3 loop spans 13 amino acids. Trimming took 6 bases from V and 10 from J, leaving 18 bases between them. CDR1 and CDR2 from the germline V gene are MNHEY and SVGAGI.

V and J are TRBV6-5 and TRBJ2-5; D is possibly TRBD1 or TRBD2 (6 bases each). There are 15 residues in the CDR3. The germline V and J ends were trimmed by 0 bases and 5 bases, with 13 bases remaining between them. The germline V gene has CDR1 MNHEY and CDR2 SVGAGI. CDR3 loop: CASSYSMGGGETQYF. The CDR3 DNA sequence: TGTGCCAGCAGTTACTCGATGGGGGGCGGGGAGACCCAGTACTTC.

The V and J genes are TRBV19 and TRBJ1-5; D gene ambiguous. This CDR3 is 13 amino acids long. Germline values: CDR1 LNHDA, CDR2 SQIVND (reference sequence). V lost 0 bases and J 9 bases, leaving 9 bases between the germline ends. The CDR3 region is CASSIDPLGPQHF. The CDR3 nucleotides are TGTGCCAGTAGTATAGATCCCCTGGGGCCCCAGCATTTT.

Worth noting for this clone: Other DNA sequences in this specimen translate into the identical CDR3. The chain employs TRBV21-1 and TRBJ2-7. TRBV21-1 is an annotated pseudogene. The CDR3 contains 11 residues. Here the CDR3 DNA reads TGTGCCAGCAGCAAAGATTACGAGCAGTACTTC. Protein: CASSKDYEQYF.

This chain links TRBV6-1 with TRBJ1-5, with D possibly matching TRBD1 (5 bases). The germline V gene has CDR1 MNHNS and CDR2 SASEGT. The CDR3 has 15 residues. V lost 6 bases and J 5 bases, leaving 17 bases between the germline ends. As DNA, the CDR3 is TGTGCCAGCAGCCTAGGGGAGGGGCTATATCAGCCCCAGCATTTT. Protein: CASSLGEGLYQPQHF.

The V gene is TRBV21-1, the J gene TRBJ2-7; the table's D call TRBD1 went unverified against the DNA. TRBV21-1 is tagged as a pseudogene. The CDR3 loop spans 14 amino acids. The CDR3, as DNA: TGTGCCAGCAGCAAAGAAGGGACAGGGGACGAGCAGTACTTC. Amino acids: CASSKEGTGDEQYF.

This chain links TRBV30 with TRBJ2-1, with 9 bases matching TRBD2. CDR3 length: 15 residues. With 4 bases clipped from V and 8 bases from J, the junction kept 12 bases outside the gene matches. Germline values: CDR1 GTSNPN, CDR2 SVGIG (reference sequence). CDR3 sequence (DNA): TGTGCCTGGATACCGGCGGGCGGGGGGGCGGATGAGCAGTTCTTC. Its protein is CAWIPAGGGADEQFF.

As to this clone: This same CDR3 is encoded by further DNA sequences in the sample. The V and J genes are TRBV5-1 and TRBJ1-5; tentatively, D is TRBD1 (6 bases). Germline CDR1 and CDR2: SGHRS and YFSETQ. The germline V and J ends were trimmed by 2 bases and 0 bases, with 9 bases remaining between them. The CDR3 sequence is 15 residues long. The CDR3 region is CASSLQGYSNQPQHF. The CDR3 nucleotides are TGCGCCAGCAGCTTACAGGGCTATAGCAATCAGCCCCAGCATTTT.

V gene TRBV29-1 combines with J gene TRBJ2-5; D is undetermined. Matching the DNA end better, TRBJ2-7 makes the J call doubtful. The length of the CDR3 is 11 residues. Germline CDR1 and CDR2: SQVTM and ANQGSEA. CDR3 coding DNA: TGCAGCGCAGTCGGCAGCTACGAGCAGTACTTC. Encoded protein: CSAVGSYEQYF.

The chain recombines TRBV7-2 with TRBJ2-7; tentative D call: TRBD2 (6 bases). Germline CDR1 SGHTA, CDR2 FQGNSA. Trimming stripped 5 bases from V and 3 bases from J, with 17 bases between. The CDR3 totals 15 residues. DNA for the CDR3: TGTGCCAGCAGCCCGCCGGGGGAGTGGGACTACGAGCAGTACTTC. Its protein product is CASSPPGEWDYEQYF.

This clone was found a few times. The same CDR3 is also encoded by other DNA sequences in this sample. The rearrangement links TRBV30 to TRBJ1-1; tentative D call: TRBD1 (5 bases). The length of the CDR3 is 13 residues. V was shortened by 1 base and J by 3 bases, with 9 bases between the two germline ends. Germline V gene sequence: CDR1 GTSNPN, CDR2 SVGIG (reference sequence). The CDR3 here is CAWSAGPDTEAFF. The CDR3 nucleotides are TGTGCCTGGAGTGCAGGGCCGGACACTGAAGCTTTCTTT. The variable domain in full, with the rest retrieved from reference TRBV30 and TRBJ1-1, is SQTIHQWPATLVQPVGSPLSLECTVEGTSNPNLYWYRQAAGRGLQLLFYSVGIGQISSEVPQNLSASRPQDRQFILSSKKLLLSDSGFYLCAWSAGPDTEAFFGQGTRLTVV.

V is TRBV7-9 and J is TRBJ2-5; 14 bases fit TRBD2. V trimming: 3 bases; J trimming: 4 bases; junction bases outside the gene matches: 7. The CDR3 spans 17 residues. The germline gives CDR1 SEHNR, CDR2 FQNEAQ (reference sequence). As DNA, the CDR3 is TGTGCCAGCAGCTTCCTCGGACTAGCGGGAGGTCTAGAGACCCAGTACTTC. Protein: CASSFLGLAGGLETQYF.

The chain is built from TRBV29-1 and TRBJ2-5, with 7 bases lining up with TRBD1. This CDR3 is built from 12 residues. CDR1 is SQVTM, CDR2 ANQGSEA, per germline. With 5 bases clipped from V and 4 bases from J, the junction kept 4 bases outside the gene matches. CDR3: CSVNTGVETQYF. CDR3 sequence (DNA): TGCAGCGTTAACACAGGGGTAGAGACCCAGTACTTC.

V is TRBV30 and J is TRBJ2-1, with D possibly matching TRBD1 (6 bases). Germline assignment: CDR1 GTSNPN and CDR2 SVGIG (reference sequence). Trimming removed 2 bases at V and 1 base at J, with 15 bases between. The CDR3 length is 16 residues. This CDR3 is CAWSLFTGISYNEQFF. In DNA form, the CDR3 reads TGTGCCTGGAGTCTGTTCACAGGGATATCCTACAATGAGCAGTTCTTC.

The chain recombines TRBV18 with TRBJ1-2; 10 nucleotides match TRBD1. Germline loops: CDR1 KGHSH, CDR2 LQKENI. This CDR3 comprises 13 residues. Germline trimming cut 8 bases from V and 8 bases from J; bases unmatched to any gene: 8. DNA of the CDR3: TGTGCCAGCGGGGACAGGGGTAAAAGCGGCTACACCTTC. Protein: CASGDRGKSGYTF.

The chain carries TRBV11-2 and TRBJ1-4, with D possibly being TRBD1 (5 bases). V gave up 4 bases and J gave up 8 bases, with 17 bases separating them. This CDR3 has 15 residues. The germline CDR1 and CDR2 sequences are SGHAT and FQNNGV. For the CDR3, the DNA is TGTGCCAGCAGCTACAGGACATCGGGTGGGGAAAAACTGTTTTTT. Translating it yields CASSYRTSGGEKLFF. Variable domain in full (rest from reference TRBV11-2 and TRBJ1-4): EAGVAQSPRYKIIEKRQSVAFWCNPISGHATLYWYQQILGQGPKLLIQFQNNGVVDDSQLPKDRFSAERLKGVDSTLKIQPAKLEDSAVYLCASSYRTSGGEKLFFGSGTQLSVL.

The gene calls are TRBV6-5 and TRBJ1-2; a possible D gene is TRBD1 (5 bases). The CDR3 length is 12 residues. Germline CDR1 is MNHEY and CDR2 is SVGAGI. V lost 6 bases and J lost 7, with 12 bases in between. CDR3 loop: CASRHAGSGYTF. CDR3 sequence (DNA): TGTGCCAGCAGACATGCAGGGTCTGGCTACACCTTC.

This chain connects TRBV29-1 to TRBJ1-4; a weak D match, TRBD1 (6 bases). The CDR3 totals 13 residues. Germline CDR1 is SQVTM and CDR2 is ANQGSEA. The ends were cut back, 4 bases at V and 8 bases at J, with 14 bases in the middle. CDR3 nucleotides: TGCAGCGTTGGGTACGGGGGCGTAGAAAAACTGTTTTTT. It is translated as CSVGYGGVEKLFF.

This clone was observed a few times. This chain connects TRBV28 to TRBJ1-1; D is ambiguous. This CDR3 has 12 amino acids. Germline V gene sequence: CDR1 MDHEN, CDR2 SYDVKM. V gave up 6 bases and J gave up 5 bases, with 10 bases separating them. CDR3 sequence reads: CASSPRLTEAFF. The CDR3 nucleotides read TGTGCCAGCAGCCCACGATTGACTGAAGCTTTCTTT. The variable domain in full, completed from reference TRBV28 and TRBJ1-1, reads DVKVTQSSRYLVKRTGEKVFLECVQDMDHENMFWYRQDPGLGLRLIYFSYDVKMKEKGDIPEGYSVSREKKERFSLILESASTNQTSMYLCASSPRLTEAFFGQGTRLTVV.

Concerning this clone itself: Additional DNA sequences in this sample encode the identical CDR3. V and J are TRBV18 and TRBJ1-1; TRBD1 agrees at 9 bases. CDR3 length equals 15 residues. Germline CDR1 reads KGHSH; CDR2 reads LQKENI. V lost 2 bases, J lost 0 bases, and 1 base stayed unmatched. The DNA of the CDR3 is TGTGCCAGCTCACCAGGACAGGGGATGAACACTGAAGCTTTCTTT. It specifies CASSPGQGMNTEAFF.

The chain joins TRBV7-9 to TRBJ2-1; D tentatively reads TRBD1 or TRBD2 (5 bases each). V was cut by 1 base and J by 6 bases, with 16 bases left in between. Germline lookup yields CDR1 SEHNR and CDR2 FQNEAQ (reference sequence). The CDR3 sequence is 16 residues long. The CDR3 bases are TGTGCCAGCAGCTTAGGGGGGTCTCGGGTTGGCAATGAGCAGTTCTTC. It codes for CASSLGGSRVGNEQFF.

The rearrangement links TRBV6-5 to TRBJ1-1; TRBD1 aligns across 8 bases. The V gene's germline CDR1 is MNHEY and CDR2 SVGAGI. The ends lost 3 bases at V and 1 base at J; junction bases unmatched: 7. The CDR3 sequence is 16 residues long. As DNA, the CDR3 is TGTGCCAGCAGTTATTTCTTCGACAGGGGGAACACTGAAGCTTTCTTT. Amino acid sequence: CASSYFFDRGNTEAFF.

The CDR3 bases are TGTGCCAGTAGTGACCCGGGACAGGGGGACACCGGGGAGCTGTTTTTT. This codes for CASSDPGQGDTGELFF. The chain uses TRBV19 and TRBJ2-2; 11 bases are a match to TRBD1. V lost 5 bases, J lost 3 bases, and 5 bases stayed unmatched. Germline-derived CDR1 and CDR2 are LNHDA and SQIVND (reference sequence). This CDR3 is built from 16 residues.